The clone carrying this T cell receptor (beta chain) showed up just a few times. What it binds is unknown. The data derive from a study of regulatory T cells in long-lasting Graves disease. Building the TCR beta libraries relied on iRepertoire HTBI primers, and CDR3 regions underwent Arm-PCR. TCRdb itself ran the multiplex PCR reads through MiXCR, one entry per CDR3 protein. The sample lists under 450,000 distinct CDR3 sequences, roughly 16% seen once, with around 20% in the top ten. General study results and limits: TRBV28 was favored in persistent disease, as were TRBJ1-2 and TRBJ2-5.

Looked up from germline, CDR1 is DFQATT and CDR2 is SNEGSKA (reference sequence). With V trimmed by 8 bases and J by 7 bases, 13 bases remained unmatched. The length of the CDR3 is 13 residues. As for time point: newly diagnosed GD, antithyroid drugs for less than 3 months. Scientists built the TCR library using RNA that was extracted from PBMCs. It was an endocrinology department in Xi'an, China, that provided the patients. The same sample was also studied in work on T cells in Graves' hyperthyroidism and ophthalmopathy. That work states: Primed by the HTBI set, a first-round RT-PCR was run on the TCR CDR3.

This TCR was sampled from a woman younger than 30 with Graves disease. The sample here was peripheral blood mononuclear cells (PBMCs), taken at new diagnosis, from a patient treated with antithyroid drugs. This rearrangement joins TRBV20-1 to TRBJ2-7, with 8 bases aligning to TRBD2. The CDR3 DNA is TGCAGTAAACCGCGGGGGGACGCTGGGGAGCAGTACTTC. Protein product: CSKPRGDAGEQYF.